The next 28 T cell receptor beta chains were all read from a single sample in a study of human T cells and chemical hapten exposure. Via MiXCR, TCRdb re-called the RACE reads, giving one row per CDR3 protein. The profile shows about 120,000 distinct CDR3 sequences, about an eighth of them singletons. Time point meaning: patch test 1, 2 weeks after DPC sensitization. Described treatment: therapeutic diphenylcyclopropenone sensitization with weekly scalp DPC. The source material was whole blood, sampled in connection with sensitization to the hapten diphenylcyclopropenone (DPC). The receptors derive from a man between 18 and 35 years old with alopecia areata. Some clones in this sample may be carry-over from other donors' samples.

The chain has TRBV20-1 and TRBJ1-4; D is unresolved. CDR1 DFQATT and CDR2 SNEGSKA come from the germline V gene (reference sequence). The V gene lost 5 bases and the J gene lost 9 bases, with 19 bases spanning the gap. The CDR3 spans 14 residues. The CDR3 protein is CSADPGVSNQKLFF. CDR3 coding DNA: TGCAGTGCTGACCCCGGGGTTAGTAACCAAAAACTGTTTTTT.

This clonotype was seen more than once but under ten times. The genes are TRBV20-1 and TRBJ2-6, with D maybe TRBD1 (6 bases). V lost 5 bases and J 0 bases, leaving 14 bases between the germline ends. The germline gives CDR1 DFQATT, CDR2 SNEGSKA (reference sequence). The CDR3 has 16 amino acids. The CDR3 sequence: CSAPSGASSGANVLTF. The CDR3 coding sequence is TGCAGTGCTCCTTCAGGGGCGAGCTCTGGGGCCAACGTCCTGACTTTC.

There are a few counts of this clonotype. The chain has TRBV12-3 or TRBV12-4 and TRBJ2-4, with TRBD2 matching 8 bases. The junction had 4 bases not matched to a gene; V was cut back by 3 bases and J by 9 bases. The CDR3 has 13 residues. The CDR3 loop reads CASSLRRGGIQYF. CDR3 DNA sequence: TGTGCCAGCAGTTTGCGACGGGGGGGCATTCAGTACTTC.

This clonotype was seen more than once but under ten times. The genes are TRBV27 and TRBJ2-3; 14 nucleotides match TRBD2. CDR3 size: 16 residues. V dropped 4 bases and J dropped 5; count of bases not matched to a gene: 5. CDR1 and CDR2 from the germline V gene are MNHEY and SMNVEV (reference sequence). The CDR3: CASSYSGTSGGDTQYF. The CDR3 DNA reads as TGTGCCAGCAGTTACAGCGGGACTAGCGGGGGAGATACGCAGTATTTT.

This chain links TRBV12-3 or TRBV12-4 with TRBJ2-2; D may be TRBD1 (5 bases). V lost 10 bases to trimming and J lost 3 bases, with 15 bases between them. CDR3 length equals 14 residues. The CDR3 DNA is TGTGCCATTGCGAAGGGGCCCGACACCGGGGAGCTGTTTTTT. It yields the protein CAIAKGPDTGELFF.

The chain joins TRBV2 to TRBJ1-5; a weak D match, TRBD1 (5 bases). The CDR3 consists of 10 residues. Germline CDR1 and CDR2: SNHLY and FYNNEI. Trimming stripped 11 bases from V and 6 bases from J, with 8 bases between. CDR3 sequence reads: CAAGGQPQHF. The CDR3 nucleotides read TGTGCCGCGGGGGGTCAGCCCCAGCATTTT.

This chain uses TRBV19 with TRBJ1-2; D is unclear. V lost 7 bases and J 1 base, leaving 13 bases between the germline ends. Germline values: CDR1 LNHDA, CDR2 SQIVND (reference sequence). The CDR3 runs 14 residues. The CDR3 loop is CASTPSEVNYGYTF. CDR3 nucleotides: TGTGCCAGTACCCCTTCAGAGGTTAACTATGGCTACACCTTC.

V and J are TRBV27 and TRBJ2-7, with TRBD1 matching 8 bases. CDR3 length: 13 amino acids. From germline, CDR1 is MNHEY and CDR2 SMNVEV (reference sequence). Trimming removed 5 bases from V and 6 bases from J; junction bases left unmatched: 6. Here the CDR3 reads CASSPGQGGEQYF. For the CDR3, the DNA is TGTGCCAGCAGTCCCGGACAGGGCGGCGAGCAGTACTTC.

The V call is TRBV6-2 or TRBV6-3, the J call TRBJ2-3; D possibly corresponds to TRBD1 (5 bases). The V end was cut by 7 bases, the J end by 5 bases, with 10 bases between. The CDR3 consists of 12 residues. From germline, CDR1 is MNHEY and CDR2 SVGEGT. DNA of the CDR3: TGTGCCAGCAAGCAGGGTGGAGATACGCAGTATTTT. This gives the protein CASKQGGDTQYF.

V and J are TRBV11-2 and TRBJ1-2; D is possibly TRBD1 (6 bases). Trimming stripped 5 bases from V and 4 bases from J, with 14 bases between. The CDR3 loop spans 14 amino acids. In germline, CDR1 is SGHAT, CDR2 FQNNGV. The CDR3: CASSRLQGFYGYTF. The CDR3 bases are TGTGCCAGCAGCCGTTTACAGGGATTCTATGGCTACACCTTC. The variable domain in full, with the rest retrieved from reference TRBV11-2 and TRBJ1-2, is EAGVAQSPRYKIIEKRQSVAFWCNPISGHATLYWYQQILGQGPKLLIQFQNNGVVDDSQLPKDRFSAERLKGVDSTLKIQPAKLEDSAVYLCASSRLQGFYGYTFGSGTRLTVV.

This clonotype was seen many times. The V gene is TRBV18, the J gene TRBJ1-2, with D perhaps matching TRBD1 (5 bases). In germline, CDR1 is KGHSH, CDR2 LQKENI. This CDR3 is built from 14 residues. V was cut by 2 bases and J by 2 bases, with 9 bases left in between. The CDR3 spells CASSPSQGNYGYTF. CDR3 coding DNA: TGTGCCAGCTCACCAAGCCAGGGAAACTATGGCTACACCTTC.

This clonotype was observed many times. V and J are TRBV6-2 or TRBV6-3 and TRBJ2-1; no firm D call. Germline CDR1 reads MNHEY; CDR2 reads SVGEGT. The CDR3 runs 14 residues. V shed 6 bases and J shed 8 bases, with 17 bases lying between them. CDR3: CASSPPGSSHEQFF. The CDR3 nucleotides are TGTGCCAGCAGCCCCCCCGGATCCTCGCATGAGCAGTTCTTC.

This clonotype was recorded at least ten times. The chain combines TRBV12-3 or TRBV12-4 with TRBJ1-1, with D possibly being TRBD1 (6 bases). V was pared by 0 bases and J by 0 bases, with 14 bases between. The CDR3 sequence is 17 residues long. The CDR3 spells CASSLALGGGLNTEAFF. The DNA of the CDR3 is TGTGCCAGCAGTTTAGCGCTGGGAGGGGGATTGAACACTGAAGCTTTCTTT.

V usage is TRBV2 and J usage is TRBJ1-2; perhaps TRBD1 as D (5 bases). Germline V gene lookup returns CDR1 SNHLY and CDR2 FYNNEI. V lost 3 bases and J lost 2, with 10 bases in between. CDR3 length equals 14 residues. This CDR3 reads CASSDQGANYGYTF. CDR3 nucleotides: TGTGCCAGCAGTGACCAAGGGGCCAACTATGGCTACACCTTC.

This clonotype was detected a few times. V gene TRBV7-3 combines with J gene TRBJ2-2, with TRBD1 matching 8 bases. V shed 0 bases and J 4 bases; nucleotides not matched to a gene: 7. There are 17 residues in the CDR3. The germline V gene has CDR1 SGHTA and CDR2 FQGTGA. CDR3 amino acids: CASSLTLDREVTGELFF. The CDR3 bases are TGTGCCAGCAGCTTAACGTTGGACAGGGAAGTCACCGGGGAGCTGTTTTTT. Based on the CDR3 plus reference TRBV7-3 and TRBJ2-2, the full variable domain is GAGVSQTPSNKVTEKGKYVELRCDPISGHTALYWYRQSLGQGPEFLIYFQGTGAADDSGLPNDRFFAVRPEGSVSTLKIQRTERGDSAVYLCASSLTLDREVTGELFFGEGSRLTVL.

This clonotype was recorded many times. This chain connects TRBV27 to TRBJ1-3; D remains unclear. The CDR3 loop spans 14 amino acids. Trimming took 5 bases from V and 0 from J, leaving 8 bases between them. CDR1 MNHEY and CDR2 SMNVEV come from the germline V gene (reference sequence). The CDR3 sequence: CASSPDTSGNTIYF. The CDR3 DNA sequence: TGTGCCAGCAGTCCCGACACCTCTGGAAACACCATATATTTT.

This clonotype was found many times. The V gene is TRBV3-1, the J gene TRBJ2-7, with 9 bases aligning to TRBD1. CDR1 and CDR2 from the germline V gene are LGHDT and YNNKEL (reference sequence). The V and J ends lost 1 base and 0 bases, in that order; junction bases with no gene match: 4. CDR3 size: 16 residues. The CDR3 protein is CASSQVGTGRSYEQYF. In DNA, the CDR3 is TGTGCCAGCAGCCAAGTCGGGACAGGGCGCTCCTACGAGCAGTACTTC.

This clonotype was found many times. The V and J genes are TRBV14 and TRBJ2-1; 9 nucleotides align to TRBD1. From germline, CDR1 is SGHDN and CDR2 FVKESK. There are 17 residues in the CDR3. Trimming took 4 bases from V and 6 from J; bases not matched to a gene: 13. DNA for the CDR3: TGTGCCAGCAGCCTGGCAACCGGGACAGGGTACCGCAATGAGCAGTTCTTC. Residues: CASSLATGTGYRNEQFF.

This clonotype has ten or more counts. The CDR3 sequence is CASSLAPKLAPSSTDTQYF. CDR3 DNA: TGTGCCAGCAGCTTAGCGCCCAAACTAGCGCCTTCTAGCACAGATACGCAGTATTTT. The chain links TRBV7-2 to TRBJ2-3; 7 bases match TRBD2. CDR3 length equals 19 residues. CDR1 is SGHTA and CDR2 is FQGNSA in the germline V gene. Losses at the gene ends were 0 bases for V and 0 bases for J; bases not matched to a gene: 12.

The table lists this clonotype with many counts. V usage is TRBV7-2 and J usage is TRBJ2-5, with D possibly TRBD1 on 5 matching bases. The V end lost 1 base, the J end lost 3 bases, and 9 bases lay between the germline ends. Germline CDR1 and CDR2: SGHTA and FQGNSA. This CDR3 is built from 14 residues. The CDR3 DNA is TGTGCCAGCAGCTTAGTTGCGACAGAAGAGACCCAGTACTTC. This sequence encodes CASSLVATEETQYF.

The CDR3 nucleotides read TGTGCCAGCAGCTTGAGCGGGGGGGCCTCCTACGAGCAGTACGTC. Its protein product is CASSLSGGASYEQYV. The chain is built from TRBV6-2 or TRBV6-3 and TRBJ2-7; 10 nucleotides align to TRBD2. In germline, CDR1 is MNHEY, CDR2 SVGEGT. Losses at the gene ends were 6 bases for V and 0 bases for J; bases not matched to a gene: 5. CDR3 length: 15 residues.

This clonotype occurred a few times. The chain employs TRBV7-3 and TRBJ2-3, with a weak D call TRBD1 (7 bases). Germline CDR1 is SGHTA and CDR2 is FQGTGA. This CDR3 spans 15 amino acids. The V end was cut by 5 bases, the J end by 6 bases, with 18 bases between. CDR3 DNA sequence: TGTGCCAGCAGCGATAACCCAGGGGGGCTGGATACGCAGTATTTT. Encoded protein: CASSDNPGGLDTQYF.

The chain joins TRBV10-3 to TRBJ2-2, with a possible D match to TRBD1 (6 bases). This CDR3 region has 14 residues. Germline V gives CDR1 ENHRY, CDR2 SYGVKD. V lost 8 bases, J lost 0 bases, and 10 bases lay in between. CDR3 DNA sequence: TGTGCCATCCTGGACAGCCCGAACACCGGGGAGCTGTTTTTT. This sequence encodes CAILDSPNTGELFF.

The V call is TRBV6-1, the J call TRBJ2-1; tentative D call: TRBD1 (6 bases). The CDR3 is 15 amino acids. V was clipped by 8 bases and J by 0 bases, with 14 bases between them. Germline lookup yields CDR1 MNHNS and CDR2 SASEGT. The DNA for the CDR3 is TGTGCCAGCCAAAACAGGGAAAGCTCCTACAATGAGCAGTTCTTC. Translating gives CASQNRESSYNEQFF.

The chain carries TRBV28 and TRBJ1-1; no firm D call. Germline-derived CDR1 and CDR2 are MDHEN and SYDVKM. Between the trimmed V and J ends, which lost 2 bases and 0 bases, there was a span of 10 bases. This CDR3 has 15 amino acids. The DNA for the CDR3 is TGTGCCAGCAGTTTAGACGGCAGCTTGAACACTGAAGCTTTCTTT. Its protein is CASSLDGSLNTEAFF. The full variable domain, its missing parts supplied by reference TRBV28 and TRBJ1-1, is DVKVTQSSRYLVKRTGEKVFLECVQDMDHENMFWYRQDPGLGLRLIYFSYDVKMKEKGDIPEGYSVSREKKERFSLILESASTNQTSMYLCASSLDGSLNTEAFFGQGTRLTVV.

There are many counts of this clonotype. The gene calls are TRBV6-2 or TRBV6-3 and TRBJ1-5; 10 nucleotides match TRBD1. This CDR3 is 14 amino acids long. The germline V gene has CDR1 MNHEY and CDR2 SVGEGT. Trimming cost V 7 bases and J 5 bases; bases outside gene matches: 5. CDR3 DNA: TGTGCCAGCACCCAAGGACAGGGGGATCAGCCCCAGCATTTT. Protein sequence: CASTQGQGDQPQHF.

V and J are TRBV5-1 and TRBJ2-3, with 8 bases that match TRBD1. In germline, CDR1 is SGHRS, CDR2 YFSETQ. This CDR3 has 16 residues. V trimming: 4 bases; J trimming: 6 bases; junction bases outside the gene matches: 13. The chain's CDR3 is CASSPSGGRAGDTQYF. CDR3 nucleotides: TGCGCCAGCAGCCCCTCAGGGGGCAGGGCGGGGGATACGCAGTATTTT.

The chain combines TRBV9 with TRBJ1-5; D gene ambiguous. The CDR3 has 13 residues. Between the trimmed V and J ends, which lost 0 bases and 6 bases, there was a span of 7 bases. CDR1 is SGDLS, CDR2 YYNGEE, per germline. Here the CDR3 reads CASSVGGSQPQHF. The CDR3 region has the DNA TGTGCCAGCAGCGTAGGGGGATCTCAGCCCCAGCATTTT. The full variable domain, its missing parts supplied by reference TRBV9 and TRBJ1-5, is DSGVTQTPKHLITATGQRVTLRCSPRSGDLSVYWYQQSLDQGLQFLIQYYNGEERAKGNILERFSAQQFPDLHSELNLSSLELGDSALYFCASSVGGSQPQHFGDGTRLSIL.